These 4 T cell receptor beta chains originate from one sample sequenced in a study of T cells after somatic rescue of genetic block. TCRdb keeps only in-frame clones here, not all; method: immunoSEQ multiplex PCR. The table records around 7,000 clones, around 80% of them present only once. Sequenced input: peripheral blood mononuclear cells (PBMCs). These receptors came from a boy aged 10-17 years.

The genes are TRBV13 and TRBJ2-5, with D uncertain. Trimming removed 2 bases at V and 4 bases at J, with 11 bases between. Germline CDR1 PRHDT, CDR2 FYEKMQ (reference sequence). The CDR3 runs to 14 residues. In nucleotides, the CDR3 is TGTGCCAGCAGCTTAAGTTGGGCAGGAGAGACCCAGTACTTC. It specifies CASSLSWAGETQYF. Combining the CDR3 with reference TRBV13 and TRBJ2-5 gives the whole variable domain AAGVIQSPRHLIKEKRETATLKCYPIPRHDTVYWYQQGPGQDPQFLISFYEKMQSDKGSIPDRFSAQQFSDYHSELNMSSLELGDSALYFCASSLSWAGETQYFGPGTRLLVL.

This CDR3 is CASSSRGEQFF. The CDR3 DNA sequence: TGTGCCAGCAGCTCACGTGGGGAGCAGTTCTTC. The chain employs TRBV11-2 and TRBJ2-1; D gene uncertain. V gave up 4 bases and J gave up 10 bases, with 8 bases separating them. This CDR3 region has 11 residues. Per germline, CDR1 SGHAT and CDR2 FQNNGV.

This chain uses TRBV9 with TRBJ2-7; 16 nucleotides agree with TRBD2. V gave up 1 base and J gave up 5 bases; unmatched junction bases: 3. CDR3 size: 16 residues. Germline V gives CDR1 SGDLS, CDR2 YYNGEE. The CDR3 is CASSVTGTSGRDEQYF. The DNA of the CDR3 is TGTGCCAGCAGCGTAACCGGGACTAGCGGGAGGGACGAGCAGTACTTC.

The chain has TRBV18 and TRBJ2-5, with 8 bases identical to TRBD2. The germline V gene encodes CDR1 KGHSH and CDR2 LQKENI. Trimming cost V 1 base and J 2 bases; bases outside gene matches: 3. The CDR3 length is 15 residues. CDR3 in DNA: TGTGCCAGCTCACCACTAGCGGGGCTACAAGAGACCCAGTACTTC. This gives the protein CASSPLAGLQETQYF.